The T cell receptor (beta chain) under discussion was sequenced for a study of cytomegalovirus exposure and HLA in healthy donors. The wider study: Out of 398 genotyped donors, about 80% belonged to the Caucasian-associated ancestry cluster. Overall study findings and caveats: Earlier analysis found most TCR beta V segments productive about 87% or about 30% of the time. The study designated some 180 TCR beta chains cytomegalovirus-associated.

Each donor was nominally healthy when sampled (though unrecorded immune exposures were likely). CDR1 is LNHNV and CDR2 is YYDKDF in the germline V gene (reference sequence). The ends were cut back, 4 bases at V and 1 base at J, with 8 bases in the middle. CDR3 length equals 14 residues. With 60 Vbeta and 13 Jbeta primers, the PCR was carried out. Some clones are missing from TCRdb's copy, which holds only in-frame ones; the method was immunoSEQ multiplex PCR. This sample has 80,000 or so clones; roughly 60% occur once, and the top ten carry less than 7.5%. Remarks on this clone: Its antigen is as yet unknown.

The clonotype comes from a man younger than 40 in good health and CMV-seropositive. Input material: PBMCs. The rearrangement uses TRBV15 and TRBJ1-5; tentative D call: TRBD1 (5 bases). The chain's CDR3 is CATSKEGSNQPQHF. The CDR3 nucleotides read TGTGCCACCAGCAAGGAGGGGAGCAATCAGCCCCAGCATTTT.